These 21 T cell receptor beta chains share one sample of origin, sequenced in a study of CD8+CD57+ T cells in acquired aplastic anemia. Genomic DNA, serving as template, underwent TCR beta VDJ and CDR3 profiling. TCRdb itself ran the reads through MiXCR, one entry per CDR3 protein. The sample consists of about 110,000 distinct CDR3 sequences, around 50% of them appearing once. The sequencing input was sorted CD4+, CD8+, or CD8+CD57+ T cells (not recorded which) from PBMCs. The origin of the receptors is a human donor in good health, serving as a control.

This clonotype has ten or more counts. J is TRBJ1-1 and V is TRBV4-1; D perhaps matches TRBD1 (5 bases). V lost 0 bases to trimming and J lost 6 bases, with 14 bases between them. CDR1 MGHRA and CDR2 YSYEKL come from the germline V gene. The CDR3 runs 15 residues. This chain's CDR3 is CASSQDPAGTPEAFF. CDR3 DNA: TGCGCCAGCAGCCAAGATCCCGCAGGGACCCCTGAAGCTTTCTTT.

This clonotype has at least ten counts. This chain links TRBV7-6 with TRBJ1-1; a weak D match, TRBD1 (5 bases). Looked up from germline, CDR1 is SGHVS and CDR2 is FNYEAQ. Trimming removed 3 bases from V and 5 bases from J, with 10 bases in between. The CDR3 sequence is 13 residues long. Written as DNA, the CDR3 is TGTGCCAGCAGCTTCCCTGGGGGAACTGAAGCTTTCTTT. Translating it yields CASSFPGGTEAFF.

The table lists this clonotype with a few counts. This sequence joins TRBV24-1 and TRBJ2-5; D perhaps matches TRBD1 (6 bases). Germline loops: CDR1 KGHDR, CDR2 SFDVKD. Trimming pared 7 bases from V and 5 bases from J, leaving 10 bases between. CDR3 size: 12 residues. The CDR3 bases are TGTGCCACCAGGGGGGCTCGGGAGACCCAGTACTTC. Amino acids: CATRGARETQYF.

As to this clonotype: Possible read error: a much larger clone is one base away. The chain combines TRBV30 with TRBJ2-1; D is possibly TRBD2 (6 bases). The V gene's germline CDR1 is GTSNPN and CDR2 SVGIG (reference sequence). This CDR3 has 14 residues. CDR3 coding DNA: TGTGCCTCGAGTGCCGGGACTGGTACAAATGAGCAGTTCTTC. Translation: CASSAGTGTNEQFF.

V usage is TRBV6-1 and J usage is TRBJ2-3, with D possibly called TRBD1 or TRBD2 (6 bases each). The germline V gene encodes CDR1 MNHNS and CDR2 SASEGT. The V gene lost 2 bases and the J gene lost 0 bases, with 9 bases spanning the gap. This CDR3 has 15 residues. CDR3 sequence reads: CASSERGASTDTQYF. Written as DNA, the CDR3 is TGTGCCAGCAGTGAAAGGGGGGCGAGCACAGATACGCAGTATTTT.

V is TRBV6-5 and J is TRBJ1-1; D ambiguous. V dropped 2 bases and J dropped 3 bases, with 7 bases sitting between them. This CDR3 region has 13 residues. Germline CDR1 MNHEY, CDR2 SVGAGI. Written as DNA, the CDR3 is TGTGCCAGCAGTTACAGGCAGTACACTGAAGCTTTCTTT. Protein sequence: CASSYRQYTEAFF.

This clonotype showed up many times. This chain joins TRBV20-1 and TRBJ2-5, with TRBD1 identical over 8 bases. The ends lost 5 bases at V and 4 bases at J; junction bases unmatched: 18. Germline CDR1 and CDR2: DFQATT and SNEGSKA (reference sequence). This CDR3 contains 17 residues. DNA of the CDR3: TGCAGTGCTGACCATGCCCCCGGACAGGGTAGTTTAGAGACCCAGTACTTC. Translated: CSADHAPGQGSLETQYF.

Concerning this clonotype: The germline gene is not matched at one end of the junction; a read error may be the cause. The V and J genes are TRBV27 and TRBJ1-5, with D maybe TRBD1 (6 bases). This CDR3 spans 15 amino acids. Germline-derived CDR1 and CDR2 are MNHEY and SMNVEV (reference sequence). This CDR3 is CASSFSRGGNQPRHF. As DNA, the CDR3 is TGTGCCAGCAGTTTTAGCAGGGGTGGCAATCAGCCCCGGCATTTT.

The genes are TRBV10-1 and TRBJ2-7, with D possibly being TRBD2 (6 bases). CDR1 WNHNN and CDR2 SYGVQD come from the germline V gene (reference sequence). This CDR3 is built from 12 residues. V was shortened by 8 bases and J by 2 bases, with 10 bases between the two germline ends. Written as DNA, the CDR3 is TGCGCCAGCGAGCGCGGGACCTACGAGCAGTACTTC. It encodes CASERGTYEQYF.

This clonotype was counted once. The chain is built from TRBV15 and TRBJ1-6; TRBD1 matches at 10 bases. This CDR3 has 16 residues. Germline CDR1 is LNHNV and CDR2 is YYDKDF (reference sequence). V was pared by 4 bases and J by 10 bases, with 10 bases of the junction left unmatched. The CDR3 loop reads CATSIDGTGVRSPLHF. The CDR3 DNA reads TGTGCCACCAGCATCGACGGGACAGGGGTTAGGTCACCCCTCCACTTT.

This clonotype was counted only a few times. The J gene is TRBJ1-1, the V gene TRBV2; D is ambiguous. Germline CDR1 reads SNHLY; CDR2 reads FYNNEI. V was cut by 1 base and J by 1 base, with 7 bases left in between. There are 14 residues in the CDR3. CDR3 sequence reads: CASSEVHPNTEAFF. The CDR3 region has the DNA TGTGCCAGCAGTGAAGTGCACCCGAACACTGAAGCTTTCTTT.

About this clonotype: Since no conserved phenylalanine or tryptophan closes the CDR3, a read error is the likely cause. The DNA is left out, because the CDR3 cannot be placed on it with certainty; the CDR3 is given as TCRdb lists it. V gene TRBV15 combines with J gene TRBJ2-7; TRBD2, as called in the table, went unchecked against the DNA. Germline CDR1 is LNHNV and CDR2 is YYDKDF (reference sequence). 11 amino acids form the CDR3, both terminal residues included. The CDR3 sequence: CATSRGAYLAG.

V usage is TRBV19 and J usage is TRBJ2-7; TRBD1 matches at 8 bases. The V gene's germline CDR1 is LNHDA and CDR2 SQIVND (reference sequence). V shed 4 bases, J shed 3 bases, and the junction held 2 bases outside the gene matches. The CDR3 has 13 residues. CDR3 loop: CASSTGQGYEQYV. Written as DNA, the CDR3 is TGTGCCAGTAGTACTGGACAGGGCTACGAGCAGTACGTC.

J is TRBJ2-7 and V is TRBV7-2, with TRBD1 identical over 8 bases. The V segment lost 5 bases and the J segment 4 bases; nucleotides outside the gene matches: 10. CDR1 is SGHTA and CDR2 is FQGNSA in the germline V gene. The CDR3 has 15 amino acids. CDR3 bases: TGTGCCAGCAGCGTAACTGTGGGACAGGCATACGAGCAGTACTTC. Protein: CASSVTVGQAYEQYF.

V gene TRBV10-3 combines with J gene TRBJ2-7; 10 bases agree with TRBD1. The CDR3 is made up of 15 amino acids. The J segment lost 6 bases and the V segment lost 4 bases, leaving 9 bases of the junction unmatched. The germline CDR1 and CDR2 sequences are ENHRY and SYGVKD. The CDR3 region is CAISGDRGRPSEQYF. The CDR3, as DNA: TGTGCCATCAGTGGGGACAGGGGCCGTCCCTCCGAGCAGTACTTC.

CDR3 bases: TGTGCCAGCAGTATAGCGGGGGGTAGCACAGATACGCAGTATTTT. It specifies CASSIAGGSTDTQYF. J is TRBJ2-3 and V is TRBV2; 10 nucleotides agree with TRBD2. CDR1 is SNHLY and CDR2 is FYNNEI in the germline V gene. Trimming cost V 5 bases and J 0 bases; bases outside gene matches: 2. This CDR3 comprises 15 residues.

This clonotype has at least ten counts. The J gene is TRBJ2-5, the V gene TRBV5-4, with 9 bases fitting TRBD2. V shed 8 bases, J shed 1 base, and the junction held 9 bases outside the gene matches. CDR3 length: 15 residues. Looked up from germline, CDR1 is SGHNT and CDR2 is YYREEE (reference sequence). The CDR3 coding sequence is TGTGCCAGTACCGTTAGCGGGGGAGGCCAAGAGACCCAGTACTTC. Protein sequence: CASTVSGGGQETQYF.

A note on this clonotype: A much larger clone lies a single base off, so this may be a read error. The chain links TRBV2 to TRBJ1-1, with 7 bases identical to TRBD1. The germline CDR1 and CDR2 sequences are SNHLY and FYNNEI. The CDR3 extends over 14 amino acids. V lost 5 bases and J lost 6; bases outside the gene matches: 9. In DNA form, the CDR3 reads TGTGCCAGCAGTTACTCTGGGCAGGGGGCTGAAGCTTTCTTT. Translated, it gives CASSYSGQGAEAFF.

This clonotype was detected many times. This chain links TRBV5-6 with TRBJ2-1, with D perhaps assigned TRBD1 or TRBD2 (5 bases each). This CDR3 has 17 amino acids. Germline loops: CDR1 SGHDT, CDR2 YYEEEE. V was trimmed by 0 bases and J by 7 bases, leaving 20 bases between them. The CDR3 loop is CASSLVSGQGYNNEQFF. As DNA, the CDR3 is TGTGCCAGCAGCTTGGTGAGCGGTCAGGGCTATAATAATGAGCAGTTCTTC.

This chain connects TRBV19 to TRBJ1-5, with D perhaps TRBD1 (5 bases). This CDR3 has 12 residues. Germline assignment: CDR1 LNHDA and CDR2 SQIVND (reference sequence). The ends were cut back, 7 bases at V and 7 bases at J, with 11 bases in the middle. The chain's CDR3 is CASNQGDQPQHF. DNA for the CDR3: TGTGCCAGTAACCAGGGCGACCAGCCCCAGCATTTT.

This clonotype was seen more than once but under ten times. The chain joins TRBV7-2 to TRBJ1-1; no firm D call. The CDR3 consists of 13 residues. Germline V gene data show CDR1 as SGHTA and CDR2 as FQGNSA. Trimming removed 4 bases at V and 5 bases at J, with 11 bases between. CDR3 loop: CASSSERFTEAFF. As DNA, the CDR3 is TGTGCCAGCAGCTCGGAACGATTTACTGAAGCTTTCTTT.